The 3 T cell receptor beta chains below were found in one sample sequenced in a study of CD8+ T cells in alopecia areata. RNA, once extracted, was reverse transcribed into cDNA for use as the sequencing template. Assay used: immunoSEQ multiplex PCR; TCRdb lists only in-frame clones, some missing. The sample yields 90,000 to 130,000 clones, 58% seen once. Material for sequencing was NKG2D-low CD8+ T cells sorted from blood. These receptors were obtained from a human donor with alopecia areata.

About this clone: This specimen includes other DNA sequences encoding the same CDR3. The rearrangement joins TRBV7-9 to TRBJ2-3, with no clear D. Looked up from germline, CDR1 is SEHNR and CDR2 is FQNEAQ (reference sequence). V was trimmed by 4 bases and J by 1 base, leaving 6 bases between them. The CDR3 runs to 13 residues. The CDR3 DNA is TGTGCCAGCAGCTCGGGCGGCACAGATACGCAGTATTTT. Residues: CASSSGGTDTQYF.

In its sample, this clone was seen a few times. This chain uses TRBV27 with TRBJ2-1, with D perhaps TRBD2 (5 bases). Germline V gene lookup returns CDR1 MNHEY and CDR2 SMNVEV (reference sequence). Trimming stripped 4 bases from V and 2 bases from J, with 9 bases between. The CDR3 loop spans 14 amino acids. The CDR3 DNA follows: TGTGCCAGCAGTTGGGTAGCGCCCTACAATGAGCAGTTCTTC. This encodes CASSWVAPYNEQFF.

The genes are TRBV15 and TRBJ2-2; TRBD2 matches 8 bases. The germline CDR1 and CDR2 sequences are LNHNV and YYDKDF (reference sequence). CDR3 length: 14 amino acids. V lost 8 bases and J lost 0; bases outside the gene matches: 2. The CDR3 region is CATPGGPNTGELFF. Written as DNA, the CDR3 is TGTGCCACCCCGGGAGGGCCGAACACCGGGGAGCTGTTTTTT.